Presented here are 17 T cell receptor beta chains from one specimen sequenced in a study of shared clonotypes between healthy human individuals. Positive CCR7 selection of CD45RO-negative cells yielded the naive CD8 cells, and terminally differentiated effector memory CD45RA+ cells were excluded. TCRdb's copy holds only in-frame clones and misses some; the assay was immunoSEQ multiplex PCR. In the table there are over 2 million clones, approximately 95% of which are singletons. The specimen was naive CD8+ T cells sorted from blood. The origin of the receptors is a man younger than 35 in good health.

The V and J genes are TRBV7-2 and TRBJ2-7; TRBD1 matches at 10 bases. The CDR3 extends over 14 amino acids. Trimming cost V 4 bases and J 6 bases; bases outside gene matches: 6. Germline CDR1 is SGHTA and CDR2 is FQGNSA. This CDR3 reads CASSSGTGVPEQYF. The CDR3 nucleotides read TGTGCCAGCAGCTCCGGGACAGGGGTTCCCGAGCAGTACTTC.

V gene TRBV19 combines with J gene TRBJ1-1; D remains ambiguous. V shed 4 bases and J shed 0 bases, with 9 bases lying between them. Germline CDR1 reads LNHDA; CDR2 reads SQIVND (reference sequence). This CDR3 contains 14 residues. This CDR3 reads CASSTGLMNTEAFF. The DNA of the CDR3 is TGTGCCAGTAGTACCGGGCTTATGAACACTGAAGCTTTCTTT.

The V gene is TRBV5-6, the J gene TRBJ1-1; D is perhaps TRBD1 (6 bases). Trimming left V 4 bases short and J 5 bases short, with 15 bases between. This CDR3 region has 14 residues. Germline loops: CDR1 SGHDT, CDR2 YYEEEE. The CDR3 sequence is CASSHEGGGTEAFF. CDR3 DNA: TGTGCCAGCAGCCACGAGGGGGGAGGAACTGAAGCTTTCTTT.

The V call is TRBV28, the J call TRBJ1-5; no firm D call. V gave up 8 bases and J gave up 1 base, with 12 bases separating them. Germline V gene sequence: CDR1 MDHEN, CDR2 SYDVKM. The CDR3 length is 14 residues. The CDR3 sequence is CASRSHISNQPQHF. The CDR3 nucleotides read TGTGCCAGCCGCTCCCATATCAGCAATCAGCCCCAGCATTTT.

The rearrangement uses TRBV6-5 and TRBJ2-1, with D perhaps matching TRBD2 (7 bases). In germline, CDR1 is MNHEY, CDR2 SVGAGI. V lost 4 bases and J 6 bases, leaving 16 bases between the germline ends. This CDR3 is 15 amino acids long. The CDR3 protein is CASSLTGGRGNEQFF. The CDR3 DNA is TGTGCCAGCAGTTTAACGGGGGGCCGGGGCAATGAGCAGTTCTTC.

Note on this clone: Other nucleotide sequences from this sample produce the same CDR3. The rearrangement joins TRBV19 to TRBJ2-7; D might be TRBD2 (5 bases). Germline V gene lookup returns CDR1 LNHDA and CDR2 SQIVND (reference sequence). The CDR3 contains 14 residues. V was clipped by 2 bases and J by 2 bases, with 10 bases between them. In nucleotides, the CDR3 is TGTGCCAGTAGTATATCCACGGGAACCTACGAGCAGTACTTC. Translation gives CASSISTGTYEQYF.

The rearrangement uses TRBV13 and TRBJ2-7; 9 positions match TRBD1. Trimming took 2 bases from V and 4 from J; bases not matched to a gene: 3. The germline V gene encodes CDR1 PRHDT and CDR2 FYEKMQ (reference sequence). This CDR3 spans 14 amino acids. The DNA for the CDR3 is TGTGCCAGCAGCTTAAGGACAGGGGAGTACGAGCAGTACTTC. As protein: CASSLRTGEYEQYF.

The V call is TRBV7-9, the J call TRBJ2-7; either TRBD1 or TRBD2 may supply D (5 bases each). Germline lookup yields CDR1 SEHNR and CDR2 FQNEAQ (reference sequence). This CDR3 spans 14 amino acids. Trimming took off 4 bases at V and 2 bases at J, with 12 bases between the two ends. The CDR3 DNA is TGTGCCAGCAGCTCGTCCGGGACCACCTACGAGCAGTACTTC. This translates into CASSSSGTTYEQYF. Drawing the rest from reference TRBV7-9 and TRBJ2-7, the complete variable domain is DTGVSQNPRHKITKRGQNVTFRCDPISEHNRLYWYRQTLGQGPEFLTYFQNEAQLEKSRLLSDRFSAERPKGSFSTLEIQRTEQGDSAMYLCASSSSGTTYEQYFGPGTRLTVT.

This chain joins TRBV6-1 and TRBJ2-2; D unclear. V was shortened by 0 bases and J by 6 bases, with 8 bases between the two germline ends. The germline gives CDR1 MNHNS, CDR2 SASEGT. The CDR3 length is 14 residues. The CDR3 nucleotides read TGTGCCAGCAGTGAAGCGTTCGGGTCCGGGGAGCTGTTTTTT. Its protein product is CASSEAFGSGELFF.

The rearrangement joins TRBV13 to TRBJ1-1, with D hard to call. CDR1 is PRHDT, CDR2 FYEKMQ, per germline (reference sequence). Trimming cost V 2 bases and J 2 bases, with 6 bases left between them. This CDR3 has 13 residues. This chain's CDR3 is CASSLTDNTEAFF. The CDR3 nucleotides read TGTGCCAGCAGCTTAACAGACAACACTGAAGCTTTCTTT.

The chain recombines TRBV4-1 with TRBJ1-1; D unresolved. The CDR3 has 18 residues. V was trimmed by 0 bases and J by 1 base, leaving 18 bases between them. Germline loops: CDR1 MGHRA, CDR2 YSYEKL. CDR3 sequence reads: CASSQEEWSVEGNTEAFF. The CDR3 coding sequence is TGCGCCAGCAGCCAAGAAGAGTGGTCCGTGGAGGGGAACACTGAAGCTTTCTTT.

The chain couples TRBV6-5 to TRBJ2-5; possibly TRBD1 or TRBD2 for D (5 bases each). Deletions cut 4 bases from V and 2 bases from J, with 11 bases between. The CDR3 has 14 amino acids. Looked up from germline, CDR1 is MNHEY and CDR2 is SVGAGI. CDR3 sequence (DNA): TGTGCCAGCAGTTGGGACGGTCCTCAAGAGACCCAGTACTTC. Encoded protein: CASSWDGPQETQYF.

This clone was detected only a few times. The chain couples TRBV4-1 to TRBJ1-1; D remains ambiguous. Germline V gene sequence: CDR1 MGHRA, CDR2 YSYEKL. V was shortened by 0 bases and J by 0 bases, with 8 bases between the two germline ends. The CDR3 covers 15 residues. The CDR3 loop reads CASSQELAMNTEAFF. The CDR3 nucleotides read TGCGCCAGCAGCCAAGAGTTGGCAATGAACACTGAAGCTTTCTTT.

The chain couples TRBV11-1 to TRBJ1-4; weak D call: TRBD1 (5 bases). The CDR3 contains 13 residues. Trimming shortened V by 7 bases and J by 7 bases, and 13 bases separated the two germline ends. CDR1 SGHAT and CDR2 FQDESV come from the germline V gene (reference sequence). The CDR3 protein is CASTAGRSEKLFF. DNA of the CDR3: TGTGCCAGCACGGCAGGGAGGAGTGAAAAACTGTTTTTT. The full variable domain, its missing parts supplied by reference TRBV11-1 and TRBJ1-4, is EAEVAQSPRYKITEKSQAVAFWCDPISGHATLYWYRQILGQGPELLVQFQDESVVDDSQLPKDRFSAERLKGVDSTLKIQPAELGDSAMYLCASTAGRSEKLFFGSGTQLSVL.

The chain links TRBV29-1 to TRBJ1-2; D may be TRBD1 (5 bases). V was shortened by 3 bases and J by 8 bases, with 25 bases between the two germline ends. CDR1 and CDR2 from the germline V gene are SQVTM and ANQGSEA. This CDR3 region has 16 residues. CDR3 protein: CSVDAETRTPAEGYTF. The CDR3 DNA reads as TGCAGCGTTGACGCCGAAACCCGGACACCCGCCGAAGGCTACACCTTC.

The genes are TRBV7-9 and TRBJ1-1; D remains ambiguous. The CDR3 consists of 15 residues. Per germline, CDR1 SEHNR and CDR2 FQNEAQ (reference sequence). The V and J ends lost 1 base and 4 bases respectively, with 13 bases between them. The CDR3 region has the DNA TGTGCCAGCAGCTTAGGGAATGGGTTGAGCACTGAAGCTTTCTTT. Translated: CASSLGNGLSTEAFF.

The CDR3 DNA is TGCGCCAGCAGCCAAACCAGGGTTTCTAACTATGGCTACACCTTC. This sequence encodes CASSQTRVSNYGYTF. The chain joins TRBV4-1 to TRBJ1-2, with D perhaps matching TRBD1 (5 bases). There are 15 residues in the CDR3. The V end was cut by 2 bases, the J end by 0 bases, with 10 bases between. Germline V gene data show CDR1 as MGHRA and CDR2 as YSYEKL.